These 8 T cell receptor beta chains came from one sample sequenced in a study of OX40 agonist ivuxolimab in advanced cancers. This table comes from immunoSEQ multiplex PCR, and its TCRdb copy is limited to in-frame clones, with some not included. Altogether fewer than 30,000 clones are present, 65% to 90% being singletons, with the ten largest covering around 50%. Sample: CD4+ or CD8+ T cells sorted from blood, taken in a trial of the OX40 agonist ivuxolimab. These receptors all stem from an adult with an advanced solid tumor such as melanoma, head and neck, liver or kidney cancer.

The J gene is TRBJ2-7, the V gene TRBV4-1; tentatively, D is TRBD1 (7 bases). The V gene's germline CDR1 is MGHRA and CDR2 YSYEKL. The CDR3 is 15 residues long. V was clipped by 3 bases and J by 5 bases, with 17 bases between them. Written as DNA, the CDR3 is TGCGCCAGCAGCCAGTTCGGGCAGGGGGGCGACGAGCAGTACTTC. Translating gives CASSQFGQGGDEQYF.

The chain employs TRBV25-1 and TRBJ2-7; 8 bases are shared with TRBD1. The CDR3 consists of 15 residues. From germline, CDR1 is MGHDK and CDR2 SYGVNS. J gave up 6 bases and V 3 bases, and 10 bases lay outside the gene matches. The CDR3 sequence is CASSDLATGGGEQYF. In DNA form, the CDR3 reads TGTGCCAGCAGTGACTTGGCCACAGGGGGAGGCGAGCAGTACTTC.

The V and J genes are TRBV6-5 and TRBJ2-2; 10 bases match TRBD1. Germline-derived CDR1 and CDR2 are MNHEY and SVGAGI. The CDR3 consists of 16 residues. V lost 2 bases, J lost 6 bases, and 6 bases stayed unmatched. The CDR3 protein is CASSYGGQGRAGELFF. For the CDR3, the DNA is TGTGCCAGCAGTTACGGGGGACAGGGGAGGGCCGGGGAGCTGTTTTTT.

The chain combines TRBV7-9 with TRBJ2-7, with D perhaps assigned TRBD1 or TRBD2 (6 bases each). V shed 5 bases and J shed 5 bases, with 13 bases lying between them. There are 13 residues in the CDR3. The germline CDR1 and CDR2 sequences are SEHNR and FQNEAQ (reference sequence). The CDR3 nucleotides are TGTGCCAGCAGCGTTAGGGGGGTGGACGAGCAGTACTTC. Translating gives CASSVRGVDEQYF.

This chain links TRBV7-3 with TRBJ2-3, with TRBD2 matching 9 bases. This CDR3 region has 15 residues. Germline V gene sequence: CDR1 SGHTA, CDR2 FQGTGA. J lost 6 bases, V lost 5 bases, and 9 bases had no gene match. The CDR3 loop reads CASSNSGGLADTQYF. As DNA, the CDR3 is TGTGCCAGCAGCAATAGCGGGGGTCTGGCGGATACGCAGTATTTT.

This chain connects TRBV19 to TRBJ1-1; 11 bases match TRBD1. With 3 bases clipped from V and 3 bases from J, the junction kept 9 bases outside the gene matches. The CDR3 consists of 17 residues. From germline, CDR1 is LNHDA and CDR2 SQIVND (reference sequence). The CDR3 region has the DNA TGTGCCAGTAGTATCCTGGACAGGGGGCTGCTCGACACTGAAGCTTTCTTT. This codes for CASSILDRGLLDTEAFF.

This chain connects TRBV9 to TRBJ1-1; 8 bases are a match to TRBD1. J was trimmed by 4 bases and V by 4 bases; bases with no gene match: 6. The CDR3 totals 14 residues. CDR1 is SGDLS and CDR2 is YYNGEE in the germline V gene. CDR3 amino acids: CASSPRQGSTEAFF. As DNA, the CDR3 is TGTGCCAGCAGCCCACGACAGGGGAGCACTGAAGCTTTCTTT.

V is TRBV5-6 and J is TRBJ1-1; possibly TRBD1 for D (6 bases). The CDR3 sequence is 15 residues long. Germline CDR1 and CDR2: SGHDT and YYEEEE. Deletions cut 0 bases from V and 4 bases from J, with 13 bases between. CDR3 DNA sequence: TGTGCCAGCAGCTTGGCCTCGAGGGGGGTCACTGAAGCTTTCTTT. Its translation: CASSLASRGVTEAFF.